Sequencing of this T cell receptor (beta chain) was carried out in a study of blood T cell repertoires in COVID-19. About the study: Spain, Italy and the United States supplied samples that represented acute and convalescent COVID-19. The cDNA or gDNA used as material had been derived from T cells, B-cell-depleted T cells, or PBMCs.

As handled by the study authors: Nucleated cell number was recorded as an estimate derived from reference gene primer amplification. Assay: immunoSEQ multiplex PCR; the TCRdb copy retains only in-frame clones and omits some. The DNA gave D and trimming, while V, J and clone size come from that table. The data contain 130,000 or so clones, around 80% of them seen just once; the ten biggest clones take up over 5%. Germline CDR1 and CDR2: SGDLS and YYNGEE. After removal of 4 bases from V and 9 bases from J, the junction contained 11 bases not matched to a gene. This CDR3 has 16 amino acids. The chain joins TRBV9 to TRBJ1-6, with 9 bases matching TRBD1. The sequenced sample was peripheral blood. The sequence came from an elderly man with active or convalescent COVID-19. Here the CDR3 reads CASSPTGQGSSSPLHF. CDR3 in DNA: TGTGCCAGCAGCCCAACCGGACAGGGGAGTAGTTCACCCCTCCACTTT. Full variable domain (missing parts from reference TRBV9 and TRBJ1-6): DSGVTQTPKHLITATGQRVTLRCSPRSGDLSVYWYQQSLDQGLQFLIQYYNGEERAKGNILERFSAQQFPDLHSELNLSSLELGDSALYFCASSPTGQGSSSPLHFGNGTRLTVT.